The 26 T cell receptor beta chains reported below all come from one sample, sequenced in a study of blood T cell repertoires in COVID-19. TCRdb's copy holds only in-frame clones and misses some; the assay was immunoSEQ multiplex PCR. The sample lists about 210,000 clones; 84% were seen once. Sequenced: peripheral blood. The receptors stem from a woman in her fifties or sixties with active or convalescent COVID-19.

The chain has TRBV29-1 and TRBJ2-7; TRBD2 matches 9 bases. The germline gives CDR1 SQVTM, CDR2 ANQGSEA. Trimming cost V 0 bases and J 2 bases; bases outside gene matches: 5. The CDR3 spans 15 residues. CDR3 nucleotides: TGCAGCGTTGAAGATAGAAGGACTAGCGCCTACGAGCAGTACTTC. Its translation is CSVEDRRTSAYEQYF.

The chain joins TRBV28 to TRBJ1-5; unclear D gene. The CDR3 extends over 12 amino acids. Germline CDR1 reads MDHEN; CDR2 reads SYDVKM. V lost 8 bases and J lost 6, with 11 bases in between. The chain's CDR3 is CASRQVGQPQHF. CDR3 nucleotide sequence: TGTGCCAGCCGCCAGGTCGGTCAGCCCCAGCATTTT. Using reference TRBV28 and TRBJ1-5 for the parts outside the CDR3, the full variable domain is DVKVTQSSRYLVKRTGEKVFLECVQDMDHENMFWYRQDPGLGLRLIYFSYDVKMKEKGDIPEGYSVSREKKERFSLILESASTNQTSMYLCASRQVGQPQHFGDGTRLSIL.

The CDR3, as DNA: TGTGCCAGCAGTTTTCCCCGGGTCAATGAGCAGTTCTTC. Translated: CASSFPRVNEQFF. This rearrangement joins TRBV12-3 or TRBV12-4 to TRBJ2-1; D is unclear. CDR3 length equals 13 residues. Trimming left V 3 bases short and J 6 bases short, with 9 bases between.

The CDR3 coding sequence is TGTGCCAGCAGGGGGACAGGCGGCCAGCCCCAGCATTTT. Protein: CASRGTGGQPQHF. V usage is TRBV5-7 and J usage is TRBJ1-5, with TRBD1 matching over 8 bases. TRBV5-7 is flagged as an ORF with uncertain function. Unmatched junction bases numbered 5, after V lost 5 bases and J lost 7 bases. The CDR3 is 13 residues long.

The genes are TRBV28 and TRBJ2-7; 12 positions agree with TRBD1. Trimming cost V 3 bases and J 4 bases; bases outside gene matches: 1. Germline V lookup: CDR1 MDHEN, CDR2 SYDVKM. This CDR3 comprises 14 residues. The DNA for the CDR3 is TGTGCCAGCAGTTTGGGACAGGGGGCTTACGAGCAGTACTTC. Protein sequence: CASSLGQGAYEQYF.

V usage is TRBV6-5 and J usage is TRBJ2-7; the match to TRBD1 covers 9 bases. Germline V gene data show CDR1 as MNHEY and CDR2 as SVGAGI. Trimming cost V 6 bases and J 1 base; bases outside gene matches: 7. CDR3 length: 15 amino acids. CDR3 sequence: CASSPQGAPSYEQYV. In DNA form, the CDR3 reads TGTGCCAGCAGCCCACAGGGGGCCCCTTCCTACGAGCAGTACGTC.

J is TRBJ2-3 and V is TRBV4-1; 8 positions agree with TRBD2. The V segment lost 1 base and the J segment 2 bases; nucleotides outside the gene matches: 5. The CDR3 extends over 16 amino acids. Looked up from germline, CDR1 is MGHRA and CDR2 is YSYEKL. The CDR3 protein is CASSQVRGGPTDTQYF. The CDR3 DNA reads as TGCGCCAGCAGCCAAGTCCGGGGGGGACCCACAGATACGCAGTATTTT.

This rearrangement joins TRBV28 to TRBJ2-7; 7 positions agree with TRBD2. With 5 bases clipped from V and 2 bases from J, the junction kept 15 bases outside the gene matches. CDR3 length: 17 amino acids. Germline assignment: CDR1 MDHEN and CDR2 SYDVKM. CDR3 region: CASSPSGNPVGAYEQYV. In nucleotides, the CDR3 is TGTGCCAGCAGTCCTAGCGGTAACCCAGTAGGAGCCTACGAGCAGTACGTC.

The chain employs TRBV27 and TRBJ1-6; TRBD1 agrees at 8 bases. V was clipped by 6 bases and J by 7 bases; unmatched bases: 5. The CDR3 loop spans 14 amino acids. CDR1 is MNHEY, CDR2 SMNVEV, per germline (reference sequence). In DNA, the CDR3 is TGTGCCAGCAGCTGGACAGGGAACAATTCACCCCTCCACTTT. Amino acids: CASSWTGNNSPLHF.

The chain combines TRBV5-1 with TRBJ1-1; 7 bases align to TRBD1. J was trimmed by 3 bases and V by 2 bases; bases with no gene match: 13. The CDR3 covers 17 residues. CDR1 and CDR2 (germline): SGHRS, YFSETQ. The CDR3 loop reads CASSFRWDRPGDTEAFF. CDR3 nucleotide sequence: TGCGCCAGCAGCTTCCGCTGGGACAGACCCGGGGACACTGAAGCTTTCTTT.

The chain combines TRBV11-2 with TRBJ1-4, with D maybe TRBD1 (5 bases). The CDR3 sequence is 13 residues long. Trimming cost V 4 bases and J 5 bases, with 8 bases left between them. CDR1 is SGHAT and CDR2 is FQNNGV in the germline V gene. The DNA of the CDR3 is TGTGCCAGCAGCTCGGACATGAATGAAAAACTGTTTTTT. Protein sequence: CASSSDMNEKLFF.

This chain joins TRBV24-1 and TRBJ1-5, with no clear D. V gave up 9 bases and J gave up 4 bases, with 12 bases separating them. The CDR3 spans 13 residues. Germline assignment: CDR1 KGHDR and CDR2 SFDVKD. DNA of the CDR3: TGTGCCACCGGAGCGTACGGGAATCAGCCCCAGCATTTT. This sequence encodes CATGAYGNQPQHF.

The V and J genes are TRBV5-1 and TRBJ2-3, with D unclear. The CDR3 consists of 13 residues. V was trimmed by 1 base and J by 1 base, leaving 4 bases between them. Germline CDR1 and CDR2: SGHRS and YFSETQ. CDR3 in DNA: TGCGCCAGCAGCTTGCAGGGCACAGATACGCAGTATTTT. Translated: CASSLQGTDTQYF.

This clone came up once. The chain employs TRBV25-1 and TRBJ2-5, with D possibly being TRBD2 (5 bases). With 6 bases removed from V and 2 bases from J, the gap between germline ends came to 13 bases. The V gene's germline CDR1 is MGHDK and CDR2 SYGVNS. The CDR3 covers 14 residues. The CDR3 nucleotides are TGTGCCAGCAGGACCGGAGGAGGTCAAGAGACCCAGTACTTC. This translates into CASRTGGGQETQYF.

This clone occurred once. The rearrangement links TRBV7-2 to TRBJ2-4, with 11 bases lining up with TRBD1. J gave up 8 bases and V 5 bases, and 5 bases lay outside the gene matches. Looked up from germline, CDR1 is SGHTA and CDR2 is FQGNSA. This CDR3 is 14 amino acids long. CDR3 region: CASSPGQGAYIQYF. In DNA, the CDR3 is TGTGCCAGCAGCCCTGGACAGGGGGCGTACATTCAGTACTTC.

This chain links TRBV28 with TRBJ1-2; possible D gene TRBD1, 5 bases. Germline V CDR1 and CDR2: MDHEN, SYDVKM. This CDR3 region has 14 residues. V was trimmed by 6 bases and J by 2 bases, leaving 13 bases between them. This chain's CDR3 is CASRTGGGNYGYTF. Written as DNA, the CDR3 is TGTGCCAGCAGGACCGGGGGGGGAAACTATGGCTACACCTTC.

CDR3 in amino acids: CASSQVYGNPEAFF. As DNA, the CDR3 is TGTGCCAGCAGCCAAGTTTACGGGAATCCTGAAGCTTTCTTT. The chain joins TRBV14 to TRBJ1-1, with D unresolved. This CDR3 spans 14 amino acids. With 1 base removed from V and 6 bases from J, the gap between germline ends came to 12 bases. Germline CDR1 SGHDN, CDR2 FVKESK. The full variable domain, its missing parts supplied by reference TRBV14 and TRBJ1-1, is EAGVTQFPSHSVIEKGQTVTLRCDPISGHDNLYWYRRVMGKEIKFLLHFVKESKQDESGMPNNRFLAERTGGTYSTLKVQPAELEDSGVYFCASSQVYGNPEAFFGQGTRLTVV.

The V call is TRBV6-6, the J call TRBJ2-3; weak D call: TRBD1 (6 bases). This CDR3 spans 22 amino acids. Germline V gives CDR1 MNHNY, CDR2 SVGAGI (reference sequence). Trimming removed 5 bases from V and 6 bases from J, with 39 bases in between. CDR3 region: CASSLSGYLRGQHKRGTDTQYF. CDR3 bases: TGTGCCAGCAGTCTTTCGGGCTACCTGAGGGGACAACATAAAAGGGGGACCGATACGCAGTATTTT.

This sequence joins TRBV11-2 and TRBJ2-2, with no clear D. This CDR3 has 16 residues. Trimming removed 5 bases at V and 2 bases at J, with 15 bases between. In germline, CDR1 is SGHAT, CDR2 FQNNGV. The CDR3 is CASSRPTPLNTGELFF. In nucleotides, the CDR3 is TGTGCCAGCAGCCGCCCCACACCCCTCAACACCGGGGAGCTGTTTTTT.

The rearrangement uses TRBV21-1 and TRBJ1-6; no check of the table's D call, TRBD1, against the DNA was made. TRBV21-1 is recorded as a pseudogene. The CDR3 extends over 13 amino acids. This chain's CDR3 is CASRRDRGSPLHF. The CDR3 DNA reads as TGTGCCAGCAGACGGGACAGGGGTTCACCCCTCCACTTT.

This clone was found a few times. The rearrangement links TRBV15 to TRBJ2-1, with no clear D. This CDR3 is 18 amino acids long. The ends were cut back, 1 base at V and 2 bases at J, with 18 bases in the middle. The germline CDR1 and CDR2 sequences are LNHNV and YYDKDF (reference sequence). The chain's CDR3 is CATSRALSARSPYNEQFF. Written as DNA, the CDR3 is TGTGCCACCAGCAGAGCGCTGTCGGCTAGATCCCCCTACAATGAGCAGTTCTTC.

This chain uses TRBV5-4 with TRBJ2-7, with 12 bases matching TRBD2. V lost 4 bases to trimming and J lost 2 bases; unmatched junction nucleotides: 7. The germline V gene encodes CDR1 SGHNT and CDR2 YYREEE (reference sequence). This CDR3 is 16 amino acids long. CDR3 region: CASSRGLAGTTYEQYF. CDR3 sequence (DNA): TGTGCCAGCAGCCGCGGACTAGCGGGAACAACCTACGAGCAGTACTTC.

In its sample, this clone was seen once. At one of its ends the junction is not consistent with the germline gene, which may arise from a read error. The gene calls are TRBV7-9 and TRBJ1-3; tentatively, D is TRBD1 (6 bases). The CDR3 extends over 13 amino acids. Germline-derived CDR1 and CDR2 are SEHNR and FQNEAQ (reference sequence). The CDR3 loop is CASTLNRAHTIYF. The DNA of the CDR3 is TGTGCCAGCACCTTAAACAGGGCTCACACCATATATTTT. The variable domain in full, with the rest retrieved from reference TRBV7-9 and TRBJ1-3, is DTGVSQNPRHKITKRGQNVTFRCDPISEHNRLYWYRQTLGQGPEFLTYFQNEAQLEKSRLLSDRFSAERPKGSFSTLEIQRTEQGDSAMYLCASTLNRAHTIYFGEGSWLTVV.

This clone was observed a few times. V and J are TRBV28 and TRBJ1-5, with a possible D match to TRBD1 (6 bases). CDR1 is MDHEN, CDR2 SYDVKM, per germline. The CDR3 is made up of 16 amino acids. Trimming took off 6 bases at V and 4 bases at J, with 19 bases between the two ends. Here the CDR3 DNA reads TGTGCCAGCAGCCCCGGACAGCACTGGGGTAATCAGCCCCAGCATTTT. Its protein is CASSPGQHWGNQPQHF.

This clone was seen once. The V gene is TRBV5-1, the J gene TRBJ1-6; 10 bases are a match to TRBD1. J lost 10 bases, V lost 4 bases, and 5 bases had no gene match. Germline V gene sequence: CDR1 SGHRS, CDR2 YFSETQ. This CDR3 comprises 14 residues. The CDR3 nucleotides are TGCGCCAGCAGCCCGGGACAGGGGAGGTCACCCCTCCACTTT. Amino acids: CASSPGQGRSPLHF.

The rearrangement uses TRBV5-1 and TRBJ1-6, with D hard to call. The V gene's germline CDR1 is SGHRS and CDR2 YFSETQ. V shed 0 bases and J shed 9 bases, with 13 bases lying between them. CDR3 length equals 15 residues. CDR3 amino acids: CASSLAWGDISPLHF. The CDR3 bases are TGCGCCAGCAGCTTGGCATGGGGAGACATTTCACCCCTCCACTTT.